This TCR beta chain stems from a study of cytomegalovirus exposure and HLA in healthy donors. General study findings and limits: Later on, an analysis showed TCR association rates differing by HLA locus, with DRB1 the most and HLA-C the fewest. An ancestry cluster, one associated with Asian ancestry, reportedly showed fewer N-insertions than the approximately 670-donor mean in a later analysis.

Trimming cost V 0 bases and J 5 bases; bases outside gene matches: 5. Germline CDR1 reads SGHRS; CDR2 reads YFSETQ. There are 15 residues in the CDR3. PCR was performed using 60 Vbeta and 13 Jbeta primers. Only in-frame clones appear in the TCRdb table, and some are missing; sequencing was by immunoSEQ multiplex PCR. The sample includes some 120,000 clones, approximately 8% of them seen just once. This clone showed up just a few times. Its antigen is unknown. Sequencing used PBMCs. The J gene is TRBJ2-1, the V gene TRBV5-1, with 7 bases that match TRBD1. The TCR was taken from a woman in her forties in good health and CMV-seropositive. CDR3 amino acids: CASSLEGALHNEQFF. The CDR3 region has the DNA TGCGCCAGCAGCTTGGAGGGGGCCTTGCACAATGAGCAGTTCTTC.